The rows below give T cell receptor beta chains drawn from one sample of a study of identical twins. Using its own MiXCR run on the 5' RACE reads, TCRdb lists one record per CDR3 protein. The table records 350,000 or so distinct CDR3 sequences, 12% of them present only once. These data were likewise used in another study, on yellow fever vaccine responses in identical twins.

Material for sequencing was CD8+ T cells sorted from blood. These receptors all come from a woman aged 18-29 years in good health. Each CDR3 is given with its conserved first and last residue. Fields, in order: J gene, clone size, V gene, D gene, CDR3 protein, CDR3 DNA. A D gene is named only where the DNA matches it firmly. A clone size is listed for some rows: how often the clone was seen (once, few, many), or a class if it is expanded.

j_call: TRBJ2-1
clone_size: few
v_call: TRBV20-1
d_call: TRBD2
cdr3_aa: CSARDAAVTSGGEQFF
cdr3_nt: TGCAGTGCTAGAGATGCCGCGGTGACTAGCGGCGGGGAGCAGTTCTTC

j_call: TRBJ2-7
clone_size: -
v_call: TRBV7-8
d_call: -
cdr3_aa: CASSLGQVRSSYEQYF
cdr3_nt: TGTGCCAGCAGCTTAGGACAGGTCAGGAGCTCCTACGAGCAGTACTTC

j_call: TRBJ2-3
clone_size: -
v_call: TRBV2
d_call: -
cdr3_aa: CASRSTLLGSTDTQYF
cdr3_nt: TGTGCCAGCCGTTCAACGTTACTCGGCTCTACAGATACGCAGTATTTT

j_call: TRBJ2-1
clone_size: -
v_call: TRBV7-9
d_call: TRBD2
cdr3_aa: CASSYPAGGNEQFF
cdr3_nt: TGTGCCAGCAGCTACCCAGCGGGGGGGAATGAGCAGTTCTTC

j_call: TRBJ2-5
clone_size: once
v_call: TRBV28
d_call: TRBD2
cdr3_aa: CASSLLETSGSKTQYF
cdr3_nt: TGTGCCAGCAGTTTACTCGAAACTAGCGGGAGTAAGACCCAGTACTTC

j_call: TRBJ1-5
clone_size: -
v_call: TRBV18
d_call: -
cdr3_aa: CASSPGGYNQPQHF
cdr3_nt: TGTGCCAGCTCACCTGGTGGCTACAATCAGCCCCAGCATTTT

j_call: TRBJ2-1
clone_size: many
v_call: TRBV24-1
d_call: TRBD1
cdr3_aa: CATSDSDRVSYNEQFF
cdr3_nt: TGTGCCACCAGTGATTCGGACAGGGTCTCCTACAATGAGCAGTTCTTC

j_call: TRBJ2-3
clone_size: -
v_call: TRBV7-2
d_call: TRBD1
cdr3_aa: CASRQTGWGTDTQYF
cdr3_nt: TGTGCCAGCAGACAGACAGGGTGGGGCACAGATACGCAGTATTTT

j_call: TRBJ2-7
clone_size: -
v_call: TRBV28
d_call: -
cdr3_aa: CASSLAVEGLQYF
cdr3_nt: TGTGCCAGCAGTTTAGCGGTGGAGGGGTTGCAGTACTTC

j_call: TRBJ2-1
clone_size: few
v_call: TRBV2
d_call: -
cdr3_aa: CASTRPSSYNEQFF
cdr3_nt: TGTGCCAGCACCAGGCCGTCCTCCTACAATGAGCAGTTCTTC

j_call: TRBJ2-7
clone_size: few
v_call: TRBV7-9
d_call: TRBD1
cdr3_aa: CASSLEGTEAYEQYF
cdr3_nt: TGTGCCAGCAGCTTAGAAGGGACAGAGGCCTACGAGCAGTACTTC

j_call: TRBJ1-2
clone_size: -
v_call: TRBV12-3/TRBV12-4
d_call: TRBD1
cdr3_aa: CASSSLRQGILDGYTF
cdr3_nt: TGTGCCAGCAGTTCCCTCCGACAGGGTATACTCGATGGCTACACCTTC

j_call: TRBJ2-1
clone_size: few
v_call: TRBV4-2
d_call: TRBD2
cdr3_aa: CASSHGGGEQFF
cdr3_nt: TGTGCCAGCAGCCATGGGGGGGGTGAGCAGTTCTTC

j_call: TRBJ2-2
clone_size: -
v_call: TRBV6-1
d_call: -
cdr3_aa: CASSNYYGGNTGELFF
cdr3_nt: TGTGCCAGCAGTAATTATTACGGGGGGAACACCGGGGAGCTGTTTTTT

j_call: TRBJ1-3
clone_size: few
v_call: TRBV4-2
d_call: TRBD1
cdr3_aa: CASSQNRGEGNTIYF
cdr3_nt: TGTGCCAGCAGCCAAAACAGGGGCGAAGGAAACACCATATATTTT

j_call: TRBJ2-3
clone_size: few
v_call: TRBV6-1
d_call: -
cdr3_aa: CASTIGVGLDTQYF
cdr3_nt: TGTGCCAGCACCATCGGGGTGGGCCTAGATACGCAGTATTTT

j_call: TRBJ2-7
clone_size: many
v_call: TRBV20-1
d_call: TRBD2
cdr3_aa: CSAKAGGRPEQYF
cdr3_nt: TGCAGTGCTAAAGCGGGAGGGCGCCCCGAGCAGTACTTC

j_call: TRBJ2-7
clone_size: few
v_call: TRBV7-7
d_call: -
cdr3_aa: CASSLVPGGQYEQYF
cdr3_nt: TGTGCCAGCAGCTTAGTCCCCGGGGGACAATACGAGCAGTACTTC

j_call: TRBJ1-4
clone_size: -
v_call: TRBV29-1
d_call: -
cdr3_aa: CSVLHQNRLFF
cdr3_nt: TGCAGCGTTTTGCACCAAAACCGACTGTTTTTT

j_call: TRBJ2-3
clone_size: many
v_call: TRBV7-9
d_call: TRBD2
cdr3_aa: CASSPPFSGGTDTQYF
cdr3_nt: TGTGCCAGCAGCCCTCCGTTCAGCGGGGGAACAGATACGCAGTATTTT

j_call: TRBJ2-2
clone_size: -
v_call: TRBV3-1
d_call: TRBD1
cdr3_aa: CASSQAPSRRGTGPTGELFF
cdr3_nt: TGTGCCAGCAGCCAAGCCCCCAGCCGAAGGGGGACAGGGCCCACCGGGGAGCTGTTTTTT

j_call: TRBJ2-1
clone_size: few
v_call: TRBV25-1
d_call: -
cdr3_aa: CASMDRGSYNEQFF
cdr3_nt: TGTGCCAGCATGGACAGAGGCTCCTACAATGAGCAGTTCTTC

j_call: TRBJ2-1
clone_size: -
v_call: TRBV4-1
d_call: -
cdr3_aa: CASSQEKPYNEQFF
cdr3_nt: TGCGCCAGCAGCCAAGAAAAGCCATACAATGAGCAGTTCTTC